A few counts support the clone carrying this TCR beta chain. Its matching antigen is unknown. This sample is part of a study of T cells after yellow fever vaccination. Overall study context: Preparation used SMART-Seq v4 Ultra Low Input for the low-cell-number fractions. The study's findings and limits: A weaker secondary response peaked on day 5, the primary on day 15.

The 5'RACE template-switching step produced TCR cDNA and added a universal primer site and UMIs. MiXCR, applied by TCRdb to the 5' RACE reads, yields one record per CDR3 protein. The sample records around 350,000 distinct CDR3 sequences, approximately 10% being singletons. Sample: PBMCs, taken on the day of the first yellow fever vaccination. This TCR came from a man between 18 and 35 years old who received the YFV17D yellow fever vaccine.

The CDR3 protein is CASSLQVTYEQYF. The CDR3 DNA reads TGTGCCAGCAGCTTACAGGTTACCTACGAGCAGTACTTC. The rearrangement uses TRBV7-2 and TRBJ2-7; D is unclear. Between the trimmed V and J ends, which lost 2 bases and 2 bases, there was a span of 7 bases. Germline V gene lookup returns CDR1 SGHTA and CDR2 FQGNSA. The CDR3 runs to 13 residues.